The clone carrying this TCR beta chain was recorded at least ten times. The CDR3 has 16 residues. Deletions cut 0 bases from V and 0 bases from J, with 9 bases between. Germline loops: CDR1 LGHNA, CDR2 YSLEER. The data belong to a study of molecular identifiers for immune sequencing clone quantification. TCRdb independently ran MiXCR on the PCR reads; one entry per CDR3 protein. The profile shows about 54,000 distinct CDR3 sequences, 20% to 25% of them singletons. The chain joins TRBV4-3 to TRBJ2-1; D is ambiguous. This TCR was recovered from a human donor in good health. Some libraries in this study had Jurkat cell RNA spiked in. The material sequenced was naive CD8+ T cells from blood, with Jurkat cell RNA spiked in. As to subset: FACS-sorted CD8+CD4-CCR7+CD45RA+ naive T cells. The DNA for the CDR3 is TGCGCCAGCAGCCAAGATGCCATAGCCTCCTACAATGAGCAGTTCTTC. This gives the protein CASSQDAIASYNEQFF.